This T cell receptor beta chain is from a study of Ad26.COV2.S vaccination and SARS-CoV-2 variants. Study at large: Intramuscularly, Ad26.COV2.S was given either once or twice, 56 days apart.

Treatment denoted: roughly 20 received Ad26.COV2.S at low or high dose, single or two shots; five or six received placebo; per-sample allocation not given. All samples were drawn on day 63, counting from the first vaccine or placebo injection. Germline lookup yields CDR1 SEHNR and CDR2 FQNEAQ (reference sequence). This CDR3 spans 16 amino acids. The V end was cut by 5 bases, the J end by 4 bases, with 19 bases between. Data came from immunoSEQ multiplex PCR; TCRdb stores just in-frame clones and leaves some out. The sample contains about 370,000 clones, around nine tenths of which appear only once. This clonotype was obtained from a person aged 18 to 59 who received the Ad26.COV2.S COVID-19 vaccine or a placebo. The sequencing used peripheral blood, collected in a trial of Ad26.COV2.S vaccine versus placebo. V gene TRBV7-9 combines with J gene TRBJ2-3; D tentatively reads TRBD1 or TRBD2 (5 bases each). For the CDR3, the DNA is TGTGCCAGCAGCCCACGGACTTTGAGGGGTGCAGATACGCAGTATTTT. It translates to CASSPRTLRGADTQYF.